The T cell receptor beta chain under discussion was sequenced for a study of T cells in Graves' hyperthyroidism and ophthalmopathy. Amplification yielded TCR beta CDR3 regions, with RNA transcripts as the source. First-round RT-PCR of the TCR CDR3 relied on the HTBI primer set. TCRdb itself ran the multiplex PCR reads through MiXCR, one entry per CDR3 protein. The table records hundreds of thousands of distinct CDR3 sequences, 15% to 20% of them present only once. Germline values: CDR1 SGHTA, CDR2 FQGNSA. The CDR3 is 13 residues long. V gave up 5 bases and J gave up 8 bases, with 15 bases separating them.

This TCR was sampled from a woman aged 18-29 years with Graves' hyperthyroidism. The J gene is TRBJ1-2, the V gene TRBV7-2; maybe TRBD1 (5 bases). What was sequenced was blood. CDR3 DNA: TGTGCCAGCAGCCCTCGCGGGGGTCACGGCTACACCTTC. As protein: CASSPRGGHGYTF.